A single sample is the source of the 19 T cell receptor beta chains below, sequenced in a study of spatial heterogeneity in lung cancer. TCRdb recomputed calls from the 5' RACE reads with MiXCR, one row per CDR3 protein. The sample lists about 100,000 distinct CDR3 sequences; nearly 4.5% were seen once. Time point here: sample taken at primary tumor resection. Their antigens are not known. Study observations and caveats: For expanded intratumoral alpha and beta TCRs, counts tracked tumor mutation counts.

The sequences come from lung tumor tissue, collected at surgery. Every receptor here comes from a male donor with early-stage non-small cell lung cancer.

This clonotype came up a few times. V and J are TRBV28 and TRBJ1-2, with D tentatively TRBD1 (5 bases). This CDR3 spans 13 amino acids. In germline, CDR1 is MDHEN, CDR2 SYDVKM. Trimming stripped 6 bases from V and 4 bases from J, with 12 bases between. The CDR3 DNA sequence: TGTGCCAGCAGGATGACAGCTTCCTATGGCTACACCTTC. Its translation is CASRMTASYGYTF.

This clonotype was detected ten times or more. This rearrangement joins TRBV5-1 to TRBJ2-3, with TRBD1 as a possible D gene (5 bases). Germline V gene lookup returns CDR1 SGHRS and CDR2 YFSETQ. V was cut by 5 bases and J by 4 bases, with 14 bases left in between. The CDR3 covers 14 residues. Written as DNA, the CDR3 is TGCGCCAGCAGTGAGGCAGGGCATGCAGATACGCAGTATTTT. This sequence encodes CASSEAGHADTQYF.

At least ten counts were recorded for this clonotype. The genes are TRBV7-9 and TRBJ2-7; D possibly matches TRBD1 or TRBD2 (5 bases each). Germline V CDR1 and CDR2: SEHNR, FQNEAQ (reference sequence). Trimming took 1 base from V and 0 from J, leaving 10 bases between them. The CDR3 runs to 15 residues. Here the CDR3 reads CASSLVGDLSYEQYF. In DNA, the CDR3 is TGTGCCAGCAGCTTAGTTGGGGACCTCTCCTACGAGCAGTACTTC.

The CDR3 DNA reads TGTGCCCGGAGCCAACGACAAGACGCGACTGAAGCTTTCTTT. Its translation: CARSQRQDATEAFF. The J gene is TRBJ1-1, the V gene TRBV2; D is unclear. Germline V gives CDR1 SNHLY, CDR2 FYNNEI. The V end lost 11 bases, the J end lost 5 bases, and 21 bases lay between the germline ends. This CDR3 region has 14 residues.

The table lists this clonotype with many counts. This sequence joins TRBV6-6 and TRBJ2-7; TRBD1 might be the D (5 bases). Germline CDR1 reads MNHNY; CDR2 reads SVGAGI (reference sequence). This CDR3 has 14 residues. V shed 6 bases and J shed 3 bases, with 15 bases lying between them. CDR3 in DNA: TGTGCCAGCAGAATAGTTCAGGGATTCTACGAGCAGTACTTC. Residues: CASRIVQGFYEQYF.

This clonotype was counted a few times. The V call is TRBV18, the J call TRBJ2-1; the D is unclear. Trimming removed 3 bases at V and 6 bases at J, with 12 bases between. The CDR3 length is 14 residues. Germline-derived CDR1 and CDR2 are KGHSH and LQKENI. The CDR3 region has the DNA TGTGCCAGCTCACCGTTAGAGACTGCCAATGAGCAGTTCTTC. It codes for CASSPLETANEQFF.

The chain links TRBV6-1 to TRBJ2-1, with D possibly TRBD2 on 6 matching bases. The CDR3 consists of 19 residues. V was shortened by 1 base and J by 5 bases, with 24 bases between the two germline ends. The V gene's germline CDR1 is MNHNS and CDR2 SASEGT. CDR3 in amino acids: CASSEVFHRLLAGDNEQFF. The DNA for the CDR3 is TGTGCCAGCAGTGAAGTTTTCCACCGGTTACTAGCCGGGGACAATGAGCAGTTCTTC.

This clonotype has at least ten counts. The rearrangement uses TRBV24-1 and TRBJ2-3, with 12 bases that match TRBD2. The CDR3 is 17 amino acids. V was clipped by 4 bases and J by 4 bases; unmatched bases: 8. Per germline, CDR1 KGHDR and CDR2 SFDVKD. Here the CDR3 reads CATSESTSGSFSDTQYF. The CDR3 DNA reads TGTGCCACCAGTGAGTCGACTAGCGGGAGTTTTTCAGATACGCAGTATTTT.

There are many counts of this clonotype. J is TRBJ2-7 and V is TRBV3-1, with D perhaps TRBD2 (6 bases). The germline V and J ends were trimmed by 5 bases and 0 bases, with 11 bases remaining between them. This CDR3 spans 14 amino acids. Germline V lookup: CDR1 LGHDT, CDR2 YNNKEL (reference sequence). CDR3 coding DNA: TGTGCCAGCAGCGACGACGGGAGCTCCTACGAGCAGTACTTC. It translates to CASSDDGSSYEQYF.

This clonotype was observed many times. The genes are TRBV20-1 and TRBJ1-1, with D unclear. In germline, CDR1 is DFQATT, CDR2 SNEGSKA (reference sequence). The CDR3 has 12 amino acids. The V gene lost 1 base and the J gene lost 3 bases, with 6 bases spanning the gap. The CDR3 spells CSARAWHTEAFF. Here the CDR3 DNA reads TGCAGTGCTAGAGCTTGGCACACTGAAGCTTTCTTT.

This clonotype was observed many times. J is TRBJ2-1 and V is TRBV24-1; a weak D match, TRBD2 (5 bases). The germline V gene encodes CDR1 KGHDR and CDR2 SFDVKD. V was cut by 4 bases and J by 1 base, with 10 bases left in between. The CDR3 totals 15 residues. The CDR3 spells CATSDAGMSYNEQFF. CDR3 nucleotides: TGTGCCACCAGTGACGCCGGGATGTCCTACAATGAGCAGTTCTTC.

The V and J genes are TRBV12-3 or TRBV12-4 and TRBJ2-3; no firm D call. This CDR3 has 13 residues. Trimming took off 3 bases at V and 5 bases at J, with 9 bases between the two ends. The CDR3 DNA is TGTGCCAGCAGTTTTGTGAGAAAAGATACGCAGTATTTT. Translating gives CASSFVRKDTQYF.

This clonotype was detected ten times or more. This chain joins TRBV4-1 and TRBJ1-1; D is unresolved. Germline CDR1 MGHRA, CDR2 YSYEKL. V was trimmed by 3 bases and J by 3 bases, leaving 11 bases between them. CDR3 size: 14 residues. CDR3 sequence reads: CASSQGSTYTEAFF. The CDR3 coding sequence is TGCGCCAGCAGCCAGGGGAGTACGTACACTGAAGCTTTCTTT.

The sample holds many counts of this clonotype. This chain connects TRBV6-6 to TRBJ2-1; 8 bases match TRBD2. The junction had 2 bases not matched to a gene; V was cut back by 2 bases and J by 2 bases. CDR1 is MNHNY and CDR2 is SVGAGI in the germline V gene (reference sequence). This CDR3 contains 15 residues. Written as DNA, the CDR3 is TGTGCCAGCAGTTACAGCGGGAGTACCTACAATGAGCAGTTCTTC. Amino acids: CASSYSGSTYNEQFF.

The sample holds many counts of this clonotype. CDR3 protein: CASSEVAGGPQHF. In DNA, the CDR3 is TGTGCCAGCAGTGAGGTAGCCGGAGGGCCCCAGCATTTT. This rearrangement joins TRBV12-3 or TRBV12-4 to TRBJ1-5; D uncertain. This CDR3 is built from 13 residues. The V and J ends lost 5 bases and 9 bases respectively, with 14 bases between them.

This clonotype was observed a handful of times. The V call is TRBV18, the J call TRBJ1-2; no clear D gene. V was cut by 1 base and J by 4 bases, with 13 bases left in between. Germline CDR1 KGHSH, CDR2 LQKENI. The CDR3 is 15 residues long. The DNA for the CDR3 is TGTGCCAGCTCACCACTTCCGGAGACCCCCTATGGCTACACCTTC. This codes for CASSPLPETPYGYTF. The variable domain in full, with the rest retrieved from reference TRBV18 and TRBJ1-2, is NAGVMQNPRHLVRRRGQEARLRCSPMKGHSHVYWYRQLPEEGLKFMVYLQKENIIDESGMPKERFSAEFPKEGPSILRIQQVVRGDSAAYFCASSPLPETPYGYTFGSGTRLTVV.

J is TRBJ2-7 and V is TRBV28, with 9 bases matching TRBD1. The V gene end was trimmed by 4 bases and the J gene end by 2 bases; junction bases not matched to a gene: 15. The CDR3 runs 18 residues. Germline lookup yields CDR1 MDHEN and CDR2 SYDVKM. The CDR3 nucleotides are TGTGCCAGCAGTTCCCCCGCCCCCACAGGGGGCATGGCCTACGAGCAGTACTTC. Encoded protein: CASSSPAPTGGMAYEQYF.

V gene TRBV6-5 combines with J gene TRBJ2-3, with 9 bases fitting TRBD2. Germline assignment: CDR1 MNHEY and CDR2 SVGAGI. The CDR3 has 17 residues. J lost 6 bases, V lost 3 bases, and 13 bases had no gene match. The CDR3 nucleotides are TGTGCCAGCAGTTATGATCTCGCGGGAGGGGAATCCGATACGCAGTATTTT. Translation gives CASSYDLAGGESDTQYF.

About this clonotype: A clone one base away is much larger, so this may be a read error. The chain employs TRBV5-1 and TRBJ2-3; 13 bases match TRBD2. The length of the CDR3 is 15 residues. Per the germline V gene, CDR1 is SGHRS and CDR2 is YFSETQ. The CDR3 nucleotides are TGCGCCAGCAGCTCCGGACTAGCGGGAGCAGATATGCAGTATTTT. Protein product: CASSSGLAGADMQYF.